The next 28 T cell receptor beta chains were all read from a single sample in a study of early T cells in non-severe SARS-CoV-2 infection. One entry per CDR3 protein results from TCRdb running MiXCR on the 5' RACE reads. The sample contains 85,000 to 100,000 distinct CDR3 sequences, approximately 15% of which appear only once. The starting material was whole blood, obtained at baseline. These TCRs come from an adult who was a healthcare worker with PCR-confirmed SARS-CoV-2 infection or an uninfected control (not recorded which).

There are a few counts of this clonotype. The chain is built from TRBV2 and TRBJ2-1; 10 nucleotides align to TRBD1. Losses at the gene ends were 1 base for V and 9 bases for J; bases not matched to a gene: 12. Germline V lookup: CDR1 SNHLY, CDR2 FYNNEI. This CDR3 has 17 residues. In DNA form, the CDR3 reads TGTGCCAGCAGTGAAGACTCCTCCGGGACAGGGGTTTTTGAGCAGTTCTTC. Protein: CASSEDSSGTGVFEQFF.

There are a few counts of this clonotype. The chain combines TRBV12-3 or TRBV12-4 with TRBJ1-3, with D possibly being TRBD1 (6 bases). V was cut by 6 bases and J by 2 bases, with 11 bases left in between. The CDR3 is 14 amino acids. CDR3 region: CASRETGTGNTIYF. CDR3 nucleotides: TGTGCCAGCAGAGAGACAGGAACTGGAAACACCATATATTTT.

The chain employs TRBV28 and TRBJ1-5, with TRBD1 matching over 7 bases. CDR1 is MDHEN and CDR2 is SYDVKM in the germline V gene. Unmatched junction bases numbered 5, after V lost 5 bases and J lost 7 bases. The CDR3 has 13 amino acids. CDR3 nucleotides: TGTGCCAGCAGTGCAGGGGGAAGACAGCCCCAGCATTTT. Translation: CASSAGGRQPQHF.

The chain has TRBV12-3 or TRBV12-4 and TRBJ2-1; 8 bases are a match to TRBD1. The V and J ends lost 5 bases and 0 bases, in that order; junction bases with no gene match: 3. The CDR3 totals 15 residues. The CDR3 coding sequence is TGTGCCAGCAGTCCTACAGGGGGCTCCTACAATGAGCAGTTCTTC. Translation gives CASSPTGGSYNEQFF.

This clonotype has a handful of counts. The rearrangement uses TRBV28 and TRBJ2-7; 9 bases line up with TRBD1. The germline CDR1 and CDR2 sequences are MDHEN and SYDVKM. The trim removed 6 bases at V and 6 bases at J, leaving 6 bases unmatched. This CDR3 is 13 amino acids long. CDR3 nucleotide sequence: TGTGCCAGCAGCCGGGACAGGGTCTCCGAGCAGTACTTC. Its translation: CASSRDRVSEQYF.

At least ten counts were recorded for this clonotype. The gene calls are TRBV11-2 and TRBJ2-3; 11 bases match TRBD2. Germline V gene sequence: CDR1 SGHAT, CDR2 FQNNGV. After removal of 4 bases from V and 4 bases from J, the junction contained 7 bases not matched to a gene. The CDR3 sequence is 16 residues long. CDR3 amino acids: CASSYPRLAGSDTQYF. The CDR3 nucleotides read TGTGCCAGCAGCTATCCCCGACTAGCGGGATCAGATACGCAGTATTTT.

This rearrangement joins TRBV4-3 to TRBJ2-2, with a tentative D call TRBD1 (6 bases). The CDR3 runs to 17 residues. V shed 0 bases and J shed 4 bases, with 15 bases lying between them. CDR1 and CDR2 from the germline V gene are LGHNA and YSLEER. CDR3 residues: CASSQDPQIQGTGELFF. CDR3 nucleotides: TGCGCCAGCAGCCAAGATCCCCAAATACAGGGCACCGGGGAGCTGTTTTTT.

V gene TRBV4-3 combines with J gene TRBJ2-1; 9 positions agree with TRBD2. CDR3 size: 18 residues. The J segment lost 9 bases and the V segment lost 0 bases, leaving 15 bases of the junction unmatched. From germline, CDR1 is LGHNA and CDR2 YSLEER. CDR3 sequence reads: CASSQEKREDPGGTEQFF. Here the CDR3 DNA reads TGCGCCAGCAGCCAAGAAAAGCGGGAGGACCCAGGGGGGACTGAGCAGTTCTTC.

This clonotype has just a few counts. J is TRBJ2-1 and V is TRBV5-6; D gene ambiguous. This CDR3 has 13 residues. CDR1 and CDR2 from the germline V gene are SGHDT and YYEEEE. The germline V and J ends were trimmed by 1 base and 8 bases, with 10 bases remaining between them. CDR3 coding DNA: TGTGCCAGCAGCTTGCCTAGTTCGGATGAGCAGTTCTTC. Translating gives CASSLPSSDEQFF.

This chain links TRBV12-3 or TRBV12-4 with TRBJ2-3; TRBD2 agrees at 9 bases. With 8 bases clipped from V and 3 bases from J, the junction kept 12 bases outside the gene matches. The CDR3 has 16 residues. CDR3 sequence reads: CASRLIAGAGTDTQYF. The CDR3 DNA sequence: TGTGCCAGCCGACTTATAGCGGGAGCGGGGACAGATACGCAGTATTTT.

This clonotype was seen at least ten times. The CDR3 loop reads CASSFWGTDTQYF. For the CDR3, the DNA is TGTGCCAGCAGTTTTTGGGGGACAGATACGCAGTATTTT. J is TRBJ2-3 and V is TRBV27; D may match TRBD1 or TRBD2 (5 bases each). The germline gives CDR1 MNHEY, CDR2 SMNVEV (reference sequence). Trimming took 3 bases from V and 3 from J, leaving 7 bases between them. CDR3 size: 13 residues.

V and J are TRBV7-9 and TRBJ1-1; 7 bases are a match to TRBD1. The V gene end was trimmed by 1 base and the J gene end by 11 bases; junction bases not matched to a gene: 7. CDR1 is SEHNR and CDR2 is FQNEAQ in the germline V gene (reference sequence). The CDR3 spans 13 residues. CDR3 bases: TGTGCCAGCAGCTTAGGGGACAGTTCTGCGGCTTTCTTT. Translation gives CASSLGDSSAAFF.

A few counts support this clonotype. The CDR3 ends on some other residue instead of the conserved phenylalanine or tryptophan, so this is likely a read error. The DNA is left out, because the CDR3 cannot be placed on it with certainty; the CDR3 is given as TCRdb lists it. J is TRBJ2-5 and V is TRBV11-2; the DNA was not compared with TRBD1, the D call given in the table. Looked up from germline, CDR1 is SGHAT and CDR2 is FQNNGV. Termini included, the CDR3 measures 12 amino acids. CDR3 sequence: CASSASFGTLHY.

This clonotype was found a few times. The chain has TRBV6-6 and TRBJ1-5, with D perhaps matching TRBD1 (5 bases). The CDR3 runs 14 residues. The V gene lost 6 bases and the J gene lost 6 bases, with 15 bases spanning the gap. CDR1 and CDR2 from the germline V gene are MNHNY and SVGAGI (reference sequence). The CDR3 loop is CASSEGRGSQPQHF. Written as DNA, the CDR3 is TGTGCCAGCAGCGAGGGAAGGGGAAGTCAGCCCCAGCATTTT.

The chain has TRBV6-5 and TRBJ2-6, with 8 bases fitting TRBD1. V shed 0 bases and J 5 bases; nucleotides not matched to a gene: 6. From germline, CDR1 is MNHEY and CDR2 SVGAGI. This CDR3 spans 17 amino acids. CDR3 protein: CASSYSGDRIRANVLTF. In nucleotides, the CDR3 is TGTGCCAGCAGTTACTCAGGGGACAGGATAAGGGCCAACGTCCTGACTTTC.

The chain uses TRBV20-1 and TRBJ2-7; weak D call: TRBD2 (5 bases). This CDR3 comprises 12 residues. V lost 3 bases and J 2 bases, leaving 8 bases between the germline ends. Germline lookup yields CDR1 DFQATT and CDR2 SNEGSKA (reference sequence). The CDR3 nucleotides read TGCAGTGCTAGTCAACTAGCCTACGAGCAGTACTTC. Its protein is CSASQLAYEQYF.

The chain recombines TRBV5-8 with TRBJ1-1; 7 bases are shared with TRBD1. The CDR3 runs to 14 residues. J was trimmed by 5 bases and V by 2 bases; bases with no gene match: 6. From germline, CDR1 is SGHTS and CDR2 YDEGEE. CDR3 DNA sequence: TGTGCCAGCAGCTTTATAAGGGGGCGTACTGAAGCTTTCTTT. Translating it yields CASSFIRGRTEAFF.

V gene TRBV12-3 or TRBV12-4 combines with J gene TRBJ2-3; D call uncertain. The CDR3 is 12 residues long. V lost 5 bases to trimming and J lost 7 bases, with 10 bases between them. CDR3 sequence (DNA): TGTGCCAGCAGTCATGGGTTAAATACGCAGTATTTT. This translates into CASSHGLNTQYF.

This CDR3 reads CASSPTGAGDTQYF. For the CDR3, the DNA is TGTGCCAGCAGCCCCACAGGGGCTGGAGATACGCAGTATTTT. V gene TRBV7-9 combines with J gene TRBJ2-3; 7 bases map to TRBD1. Per germline, CDR1 SEHNR and CDR2 FQNEAQ (reference sequence). This CDR3 region has 14 residues. The J segment lost 5 bases and the V segment lost 5 bases, leaving 7 bases of the junction unmatched. Full variable domain (rest looked up from reference TRBV7-9 and TRBJ2-3): DTGVSQNPRHKITKRGQNVTFRCDPISEHNRLYWYRQTLGQGPEFLTYFQNEAQLEKSRLLSDRFSAERPKGSFSTLEIQRTEQGDSAMYLCASSPTGAGDTQYFGPGTRLTVL.

This clonotype has only one observation. The chain employs TRBV2 and TRBJ2-2; TRBD2 matches 7 bases. The CDR3 is made up of 15 amino acids. The germline gives CDR1 SNHLY, CDR2 FYNNEI. V shed 4 bases, J shed 5 bases, and the junction held 7 bases outside the gene matches. The CDR3 loop is CASSVRRERTGELFF. CDR3 nucleotides: TGTGCCAGCAGTGTGCGGCGGGAGCGAACCGGGGAGCTGTTTTTT.

This chain joins TRBV10-1 and TRBJ2-3; D is ambiguous. Germline V CDR1 and CDR2: WNHNN, SYGVQD (reference sequence). The CDR3 is 14 amino acids. V was shortened by 3 bases and J by 4 bases, with 11 bases between the two germline ends. The CDR3 here is CASSDIGNSDTQYF. The CDR3 nucleotides are TGCGCCAGCAGTGATATAGGGAACTCAGATACGCAGTATTTT.

This clonotype has only a few counts. V is TRBV20-1 and J is TRBJ2-6; 10 nucleotides align to TRBD2. In germline, CDR1 is DFQATT, CDR2 SNEGSKA (reference sequence). The CDR3 runs to 16 residues. The trim removed 3 bases at V and 0 bases at J, leaving 2 bases unmatched. DNA of the CDR3: TGCAGTGCTAGGACTAGCGGGCCCTCTGGGGCCAACGTCCTGACTTTC. Encoded protein: CSARTSGPSGANVLTF.

V gene TRBV25-1 combines with J gene TRBJ1-1, with a possible D match to TRBD1 (5 bases). Germline V CDR1 and CDR2: MGHDK, SYGVNS. This CDR3 spans 16 amino acids. Trimming removed 4 bases from V and 5 bases from J, with 20 bases in between. In DNA form, the CDR3 reads TGTGCCAGCAGTGCCCAACGGGGGAGGGCTGGAACTGAAGCTTTCTTT. Encoded protein: CASSAQRGRAGTEAFF.

The gene calls are TRBV11-2 and TRBJ2-1, with D possibly matching TRBD2 (6 bases). The V gene's germline CDR1 is SGHAT and CDR2 FQNNGV. The CDR3 contains 15 residues. Trimming took 4 bases from V and 7 from J, leaving 17 bases between them. As DNA, the CDR3 is TGTGCCAGCAGCTCCCCCAGACGGGAGCGAAATGAGCAGTTCTTC. Translating it yields CASSSPRRERNEQFF.

This clonotype was detected a few times. CDR3 in amino acids: CASSPRQGENYEQYF. CDR3 nucleotide sequence: TGTGCCAGCAGCCCCCGACAGGGGGAAAACTACGAGCAGTACTTC. This chain connects TRBV7-9 to TRBJ2-7; 9 bases agree with TRBD1. From germline, CDR1 is SEHNR and CDR2 FQNEAQ (reference sequence). V lost 5 bases to trimming and J lost 3 bases; unmatched junction nucleotides: 8. This CDR3 region has 15 residues.

This clonotype was seen only a few times. The CDR3, as DNA: TGTGCCAGCAGCTCCAGGAGAAAGGGGGGGTATGAAGCTTTCTTT. Protein product: CASSSRRKGGYEAFF. The J gene is TRBJ1-1, the V gene TRBV7-2, with D possibly TRBD1 on 6 matching bases. From germline, CDR1 is SGHTA and CDR2 FQGNSA. Trimming left V 4 bases short and J 7 bases short, with 19 bases between. This CDR3 has 15 amino acids.

J is TRBJ2-7 and V is TRBV24-1; D is undetermined. Trimming took off 2 bases at V and 9 bases at J, with 4 bases between the two ends. Looked up from germline, CDR1 is KGHDR and CDR2 is SFDVKD. The CDR3 runs 10 residues. CDR3 loop: CATSDSGQYF. Written as DNA, the CDR3 is TGTGCCACCAGTGATTCCGGGCAGTACTTC.

The chain links TRBV10-3 to TRBJ2-3; 8 nucleotides match TRBD2. The germline CDR1 and CDR2 sequences are ENHRY and SYGVKD. With V trimmed by 7 bases and J by 0 bases, 9 bases remained unmatched. CDR3 length equals 16 residues. As DNA, the CDR3 is TGTGCCATCACATCCGCTTTAGCGGGGAGCACAGATACGCAGTATTTT. Translating it yields CAITSALAGSTDTQYF.